Below are 16 T cell receptor beta chains sequenced from a single sample in a study of T cells in tumors after PD-1 blockade. This table comes from immunoSEQ multiplex PCR, and its TCRdb copy is limited to in-frame clones, with some not included. The sample carries 60,000 to 65,000 clones, less than 85% recorded once. The input for sequencing was PBMCs, taken after anti-PD-1 treatment. All receptors come from a human donor with basal cell carcinoma.

The chain has TRBV5-8 and TRBJ2-1; 10 bases agree with TRBD1. The CDR3 covers 16 residues. V shed 4 bases and J 0 bases; nucleotides not matched to a gene: 4. Looked up from germline, CDR1 is SGHTS and CDR2 is YDEGEE. The CDR3 nucleotides are TGTGCCAGCAGCCTCCGGGACAGGGGCTCCTACAATGAGCAGTTCTTC. This gives the protein CASSLRDRGSYNEQFF.

The chain's CDR3 is CASSLGGLGTYEELFF. The CDR3 DNA reads as TGTGCCAGCAGCTTAGGTGGCCTGGGAACATATGAGGAGCTGTTTTTT. V is TRBV7-6 and J is TRBJ2-2; D gene unclear. Germline V lookup: CDR1 SGHVS, CDR2 FNYEAQ. V was pared by 1 base and J by 10 bases, with 19 bases between. The CDR3 contains 16 residues.

The J gene is TRBJ1-2, the V gene TRBV6-5; weak D call: TRBD1 (6 bases). CDR3 length: 12 amino acids. The V end lost 2 bases, the J end lost 9 bases, and 10 bases lay between the germline ends. Looked up from germline, CDR1 is MNHEY and CDR2 is SVGAGI. The CDR3 spells CASSYAGESYTF. As DNA, the CDR3 is TGTGCCAGCAGTTACGCAGGGGAGAGCTACACCTTC.

The table lists this clone with a few counts. The rearrangement uses TRBV7-2 and TRBJ1-2, with D possibly being TRBD1 (6 bases). The V end lost 6 bases, the J end lost 5 bases, and 13 bases lay between the germline ends. This CDR3 comprises 13 residues. CDR1 and CDR2 (germline): SGHTA, FQGNSA. CDR3 protein: CASSSRGLYGYTF. DNA for the CDR3: TGTGCCAGCAGTTCCCGGGGGCTGTATGGCTACACCTTC.

This clone was observed once. V gene TRBV7-8 combines with J gene TRBJ2-5; D perhaps matches TRBD2 (5 bases). The CDR3 extends over 12 amino acids. Germline V gene lookup returns CDR1 SGHVS and CDR2 FQNEAQ. Deletions cut 5 bases from V and 4 bases from J, with 8 bases between. For the CDR3, the DNA is TGTGCCAGCAGCCCCCGGGGAGAGACCCAGTACTTC. Its protein is CASSPRGETQYF.

The V call is TRBV27, the J call TRBJ2-3; 10 bases match TRBD2. V was pared by 5 bases and J by 5 bases, with 7 bases of the junction left unmatched. There are 15 residues in the CDR3. Germline CDR1 is MNHEY and CDR2 is SMNVEV (reference sequence). The CDR3 here is CASSSLAGAKDTQYF. In DNA, the CDR3 is TGTGCCAGCAGTAGTCTAGCGGGGGCCAAAGATACGCAGTATTTT.

This rearrangement joins TRBV24-1 to TRBJ1-5; no reliable D call. The ends were cut back, 2 bases at V and 4 bases at J, with 14 bases in the middle. CDR3 length: 16 residues. The germline CDR1 and CDR2 sequences are KGHDR and SFDVKD. CDR3 sequence: CATSDSPNLKNQPQHF. The CDR3 region has the DNA TGTGCCACCAGTGATTCTCCTAACTTAAAAAATCAGCCCCAGCATTTT.

The chain uses TRBV2 and TRBJ2-7; possible D gene TRBD1, 5 bases. With 3 bases removed from V and 0 bases from J, the gap between germline ends came to 12 bases. This CDR3 has 15 amino acids. Germline V CDR1 and CDR2: SNHLY, FYNNEI. The CDR3 bases are TGTGCCAGCAGTGAGGAGCAGGGAATCTCCTACGAGCAGTACTTC. Translation gives CASSEEQGISYEQYF. Looking up the rest from reference TRBV2 and TRBJ2-7 gives the full variable domain: EPEVTQTPSHQVTQMGQEVILRCVPISNHLYFYWYRQILGQKVEFLVSFYNNEISEKSEIFDDQFSVERPDGSNFTLKIRSTKLEDSAMYFCASSEEQGISYEQYFGPGTRLTVT.

The chain employs TRBV29-1 and TRBJ1-2, with D unclear. This CDR3 is built from 10 residues. Trimming took 1 base from V and 8 from J, leaving 5 bases between them. CDR1 SQVTM and CDR2 ANQGSEA come from the germline V gene. The DNA for the CDR3 is TGCAGCGTTGAAGGTGGAGGCTACACCTTC. The encoded protein is CSVEGGGYTF. The full variable domain, with the rest looked up from reference TRBV29-1 and TRBJ1-2, is SAVISQKPSRDICQRGTSLTIQCQVDSQVTMMFWYRQQPGQSLTLIATANQGSEATYESGFVIDKFPISRPNLTFSTLTVSNMSPEDSSIYLCSVEGGGYTFGSGTRLTVV.

The V call is TRBV3-1 (or the pseudogene TRBV3-2), the J call TRBJ2-7; 10 nucleotides align to TRBD2. The CDR3 covers 15 residues. V lost 6 bases and J lost 3; bases outside the gene matches: 8. CDR1 is LGHDT and CDR2 is YNNKEL in the germline V gene (reference sequence). CDR3 residues: CASSYGLAAYYEQYF. Written as DNA, the CDR3 is TGTGCCAGCAGTTACGGACTAGCGGCGTACTACGAGCAGTACTTC.

DNA for the CDR3: TGTGCCAGCAGTTTCCAGACTACGAGGGGCGTCGAGACCCAGTACTTC. Residues: CASSFQTTRGVETQYF. The V and J genes are TRBV6-6 and TRBJ2-5; the D call may be TRBD1 or TRBD2 (5 bases each). Germline V gene sequence: CDR1 MNHNY, CDR2 SVGAGI (reference sequence). The germline V and J ends were trimmed by 4 bases and 5 bases, with 20 bases remaining between them. CDR3 length equals 16 residues.

The DNA of the CDR3 is TGCAGCGTTGAGGAGGCGGGGGGCCTCGCAGATACGCAGTATTTT. It translates to CSVEEAGGLADTQYF. The chain uses TRBV29-1 and TRBJ2-3; 8 nucleotides agree with TRBD2. Losses at the gene ends were 3 bases for V and 4 bases for J; bases not matched to a gene: 9. The CDR3 extends over 15 amino acids. Germline loops: CDR1 SQVTM, CDR2 ANQGSEA.

This clone was observed a few times. The chain recombines TRBV3-1 (or the pseudogene TRBV3-2) with TRBJ2-7; D is perhaps TRBD1 or TRBD2 (6 bases each). Trimming took 6 bases from V and 6 from J, leaving 18 bases between them. The CDR3 has 14 residues. Germline V gene data show CDR1 as LGHDT and CDR2 as YNNKEL (reference sequence). CDR3 residues: CASSPRGPLFEQYF. The CDR3 bases are TGTGCCAGCAGTCCTCGGGGGCCGCTCTTCGAGCAGTACTTC.

The chain has TRBV15 and TRBJ1-6, with no clear D. The CDR3 contains 15 residues. Trimming took off 3 bases at V and 4 bases at J, with 10 bases between the two ends. Per the germline V gene, CDR1 is LNHNV and CDR2 is YYDKDF (reference sequence). CDR3 coding DNA: TGTGCCACCAGCAGGGAGGAGAATTATAATTCACCCCTCCACTTT. It yields the protein CATSREENYNSPLHF.

The DNA for the CDR3 is TGTGCCAGCAGCCAAAACCTTTTAGAGACCCAGTACTTC. As protein: CASSQNLLETQYF. The gene calls are TRBV14 and TRBJ2-5; D gene unclear. V dropped 2 bases and J dropped 4 bases, with 8 bases sitting between them. The germline V gene encodes CDR1 SGHDN and CDR2 FVKESK. The CDR3 contains 13 residues.

The CDR3 here is CASSLDVNNQPQHF. In DNA form, the CDR3 reads TGTGCCAGCAGCTTGGACGTAAACAATCAGCCCCAGCATTTT. The rearrangement links TRBV5-5 to TRBJ1-5; D is ambiguous. V lost 0 bases, J lost 3 bases, and 7 bases lay in between. This CDR3 has 14 residues. Germline CDR1 and CDR2: SGHKS and YYEKEE (reference sequence).